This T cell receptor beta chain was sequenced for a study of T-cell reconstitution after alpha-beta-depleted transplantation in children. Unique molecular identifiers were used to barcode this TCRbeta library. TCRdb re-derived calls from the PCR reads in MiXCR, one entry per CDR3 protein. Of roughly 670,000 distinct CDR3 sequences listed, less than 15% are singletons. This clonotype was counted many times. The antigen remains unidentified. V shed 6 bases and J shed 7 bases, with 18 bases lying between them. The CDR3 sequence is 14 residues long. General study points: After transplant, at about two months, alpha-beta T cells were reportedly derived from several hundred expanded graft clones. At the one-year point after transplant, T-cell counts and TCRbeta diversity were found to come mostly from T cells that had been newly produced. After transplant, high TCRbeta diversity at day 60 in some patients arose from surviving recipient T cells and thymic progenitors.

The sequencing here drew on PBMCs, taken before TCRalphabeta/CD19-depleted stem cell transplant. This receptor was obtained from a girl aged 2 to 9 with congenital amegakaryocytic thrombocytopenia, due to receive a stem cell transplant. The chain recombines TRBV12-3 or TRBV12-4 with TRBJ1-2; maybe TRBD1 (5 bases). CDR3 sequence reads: CASSRQQGWGGYTF. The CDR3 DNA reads TGTGCCAGCAGCCGTCAGCAGGGTTGGGGTGGCTACACCTTC.